Below are 30 T cell receptor beta chains sequenced from a single sample in a study of cytomegalovirus exposure and HLA in healthy donors. PCR involved 60 Vbeta and 13 Jbeta primers. Sequencing used immunoSEQ multiplex PCR; TCRdb keeps in-frame clones, though not all of them. There are about 150,000 clones in the sample; approximately 80% occur only once, and roughly 14% lies in the top ten. Sequenced material: PBMCs. Receptor source: a woman aged 40 to 49 in good health and CMV-seronegative.

This chain links TRBV28 with TRBJ2-1, with 10 bases that match TRBD1. CDR1 is MDHEN, CDR2 SYDVKM, per germline. There are 15 residues in the CDR3. Trimming cost V 6 bases and J 4 bases; bases outside gene matches: 6. The CDR3 DNA reads as TGTGCCAGCAGGAAAGGGGACAGGGGTTACAATGAGCAGTTCTTC. As protein: CASRKGDRGYNEQFF.

The V call is TRBV28, the J call TRBJ2-1; 11 nucleotides align to TRBD1. The CDR3 is 14 residues long. With V trimmed by 6 bases and J by 8 bases, 6 bases remained unmatched. Germline CDR1 and CDR2: MDHEN and SYDVKM. The CDR3 coding sequence is TGTGCCAGCAGCCTGGGGACAGGGGGATATGAGCAGTTCTTC. This codes for CASSLGTGGYEQFF. The variable domain in full, with the rest retrieved from reference TRBV28 and TRBJ2-1, is DVKVTQSSRYLVKRTGEKVFLECVQDMDHENMFWYRQDPGLGLRLIYFSYDVKMKEKGDIPEGYSVSREKKERFSLILESASTNQTSMYLCASSLGTGGYEQFFGPGTRLTVL.

The chain carries TRBV6-1 and TRBJ1-4; 9 bases line up with TRBD1. The CDR3 covers 16 residues. Germline values: CDR1 MNHNS, CDR2 SASEGT. The trim removed 4 bases at V and 7 bases at J, leaving 10 bases unmatched. CDR3 protein: CASSGRPGQGSEKLFF. CDR3 nucleotide sequence: TGTGCCAGCAGTGGAAGACCGGGACAGGGTAGTGAAAAACTGTTTTTT.

In DNA form, the CDR3 reads TGTGCCAGCAGCTCTTACAGGGGCACCTACGAGCAGTACTTC. Its protein is CASSSYRGTYEQYF. V usage is TRBV11-2 and J usage is TRBJ2-7; 7 bases line up with TRBD1. Germline loops: CDR1 SGHAT, CDR2 FQNNGV. The CDR3 sequence is 14 residues long. V gave up 4 bases and J gave up 2 bases; unmatched junction bases: 5. Filled out from reference TRBV11-2 and TRBJ2-7, the complete variable domain reads EAGVAQSPRYKIIEKRQSVAFWCNPISGHATLYWYQQILGQGPKLLIQFQNNGVVDDSQLPKDRFSAERLKGVDSTLKIQPAKLEDSAVYLCASSSYRGTYEQYFGPGTRLTVT.

In the case of this clone: No conserved phenylalanine or tryptophan is present at the end of the CDR3, so a read error is the likely explanation. This chain joins TRBV7-8 and TRBJ2-7; weak D call: TRBD2 (5 bases). Germline CDR1 SGHVS, CDR2 FQNEAQ. Trimming took 0 bases from V and 5 from J, leaving 17 bases between them. The CDR3 runs 16 residues. The CDR3 reads CASSLARGRRFDEQYL. CDR3 sequence (DNA): TGTGCCAGCAGCTTAGCTCGGGGAAGGCGGTTTGACGAGCAGTACCTC.

The V call is TRBV11-2, the J call TRBJ2-7; 9 bases match TRBD2. This CDR3 is built from 19 residues. Losses at the gene ends were 3 bases for V and 6 bases for J; bases not matched to a gene: 21. CDR1 is SGHAT and CDR2 is FQNNGV in the germline V gene. CDR3 sequence (DNA): TGTGCCAGCAGCTTTGGTCTAGCGGGACCTTACCCCATCGGCTTCGAGCAGTACTTC. Its protein product is CASSFGLAGPYPIGFEQYF.

The J gene is TRBJ1-1, the V gene TRBV18; D gene ambiguous. V was shortened by 2 bases and J by 0 bases, with 13 bases between the two germline ends. The CDR3 has 16 residues. Per germline, CDR1 KGHSH and CDR2 LQKENI. Here the CDR3 DNA reads TGTGCCAGCTCACCAAGTGCAGTAGCCATGAACACTGAAGCTTTCTTT. Translation: CASSPSAVAMNTEAFF.

This clone was seen only a few times. The chain couples TRBV4-3 to TRBJ2-7; tentatively, D is TRBD1 (5 bases). V was trimmed by 3 bases and J by 0 bases, leaving 15 bases between them. The CDR3 covers 16 residues. CDR1 and CDR2 from the germline V gene are LGHNA and YSLEER. The CDR3 DNA follows: TGCGCCAGCAGCCAGGTCAGACAGATTAGCTCCTACGAGCAGTACTTC. This encodes CASSQVRQISSYEQYF.

The rearrangement joins TRBV7-9 to TRBJ2-3, with 10 bases fitting TRBD2. With V trimmed by 3 bases and J by 5 bases, 5 bases remained unmatched. CDR3 length: 15 residues. Germline V gene sequence: CDR1 SEHNR, CDR2 FQNEAQ (reference sequence). CDR3 amino acids: CASSFLAGVGDTQYF. The CDR3 coding sequence is TGTGCCAGCAGCTTTCTAGCGGGGGTTGGAGATACGCAGTATTTT. Using reference TRBV7-9 and TRBJ2-3 for the parts outside the CDR3, the full variable domain is DTGVSQNPRHKITKRGQNVTFRCDPISEHNRLYWYRQTLGQGPEFLTYFQNEAQLEKSRLLSDRFSAERPKGSFSTLEIQRTEQGDSAMYLCASSFLAGVGDTQYFGPGTRLTVL.

The chain joins TRBV5-1 to TRBJ2-5, with 7 positions matching TRBD2. Germline V gives CDR1 SGHRS, CDR2 YFSETQ. This CDR3 comprises 16 residues. J lost 2 bases, V lost 1 base, and 8 bases had no gene match. This chain's CDR3 is CASSLRVTSDQETQYF. CDR3 nucleotides: TGCGCCAGCAGCTTGAGGGTTACTAGCGATCAAGAGACCCAGTACTTC.

The V call is TRBV11-3, the J call TRBJ2-7; D is unclear. V lost 1 base to trimming and J lost 5 bases, with 9 bases between them. The germline V gene has CDR1 SGHNT and CDR2 YENEEA. The length of the CDR3 is 13 residues. The CDR3 nucleotides read TGTGCCAGCAGCTTAGTTTCCGGTAACGAGCAGTACTTC. It specifies CASSLVSGNEQYF. The complete variable domain, with remaining parts taken from reference TRBV11-3 and TRBJ2-7, reads EAGVVQSPRYKIIEKKQPVAFWCNPISGHNTLYWYLQNLGQGPELLIRYENEEAVDDSQLPKDRFSAERLKGVDSTLKIQPAELGDSAVYLCASSLVSGNEQYFGPGTRLTVT.

The chain joins TRBV11-2 to TRBJ1-2, with TRBD1 identical over 8 bases. The CDR3 extends over 14 amino acids. In germline, CDR1 is SGHAT, CDR2 FQNNGV. The V and J ends lost 1 base and 7 bases, in that order; junction bases with no gene match: 5. CDR3: CASSLGQGQGGYTF. CDR3 coding DNA: TGTGCCAGCAGCTTAGGACAGGGGCAGGGTGGCTACACCTTC.

The chain links TRBV7-2 to TRBJ1-1; D not resolved. Germline V lookup: CDR1 SGHTA, CDR2 FQGNSA. The length of the CDR3 is 14 residues. V lost 6 bases to trimming and J lost 1 base, with 12 bases between them. The CDR3 loop is CASRPDWENTEAFF. For the CDR3, the DNA is TGTGCCAGCAGACCGGACTGGGAGAACACTGAAGCTTTCTTT.

This rearrangement joins TRBV6-5 to TRBJ2-7; TRBD1 aligns across 7 bases. The length of the CDR3 is 14 residues. The J segment lost 0 bases and the V segment lost 6 bases, leaving 5 bases of the junction unmatched. CDR1 is MNHEY, CDR2 SVGAGI, per germline. The CDR3 protein is CASRQGQSSYEQYF. CDR3 nucleotides: TGTGCCAGCAGACAGGGACAGAGCTCCTACGAGCAGTACTTC.

The CDR3 nucleotides read TGTGCCAGCAGCGTAGAGCGGGAGGTAAACAATGAGCAGTTCTTC. This sequence encodes CASSVEREVNNEQFF. The genes are TRBV9 and TRBJ2-1; 9 bases fit TRBD2. The germline CDR1 and CDR2 sequences are SGDLS and YYNGEE. The junction had 3 bases not matched to a gene; V was cut back by 0 bases and J by 5 bases. The CDR3 consists of 15 residues.

The chain uses TRBV9 and TRBJ1-6; TRBD1 matches at 8 bases. Trimming cost V 0 bases and J 6 bases; bases outside gene matches: 2. In germline, CDR1 is SGDLS, CDR2 YYNGEE. This CDR3 has 15 residues. CDR3 region: CASSVGGTGNSPLHF. The DNA for the CDR3 is TGTGCCAGCAGCGTAGGGGGGACAGGTAATTCACCCCTCCACTTT.

This clone was detected only a few times. The chain joins TRBV11-3 to TRBJ2-7; TRBD2 is a possible D gene (6 bases). There are 17 residues in the CDR3. Deletions cut 5 bases from V and 2 bases from J, with 22 bases between. Germline values: CDR1 SGHNT, CDR2 YENEEA. CDR3 sequence reads: CASSPRADAGSPYEQYF. As DNA, the CDR3 is TGTGCCAGCAGCCCCAGGGCGGATGCGGGGTCGCCCTACGAGCAGTACTTC.

V gene TRBV4-3 combines with J gene TRBJ2-7, with a weak D call TRBD1 (6 bases). The CDR3 totals 16 residues. V was pared by 6 bases and J by 0 bases, with 18 bases between. The germline gives CDR1 LGHNA, CDR2 YSLEER. The CDR3 nucleotides are TGCGCCAGCAGTCTCCGCCACGGGACAAACTCCTACGAGCAGTACTTC. This codes for CASSLRHGTNSYEQYF.

This sequence joins TRBV5-1 and TRBJ2-5; 15 bases are a match to TRBD2. With V trimmed by 2 bases and J by 9 bases, 11 bases remained unmatched. Germline-derived CDR1 and CDR2 are SGHRS and YFSETQ. CDR3 length: 17 residues. The CDR3 region is CASSLGLAGGTPRAQYF. The CDR3 coding sequence is TGCGCCAGCAGCTTAGGACTAGCGGGGGGGACACCACGGGCCCAGTACTTC. Filled out from reference TRBV5-1 and TRBJ2-5, the complete variable domain reads KAGVTQTPRYLIKTRGQQVTLSCSPISGHRSVSWYQQTPGQGLQFLFEYFSETQRNKGNFPGRFSGRQFSNSRSEMNVSTLELGDSALYLCASSLGLAGGTPRAQYFGPGTRLLVL.

The V gene is TRBV5-4, the J gene TRBJ2-7, with 13 bases fitting TRBD2. V was pared by 3 bases and J by 3 bases, with 9 bases of the junction left unmatched. Germline CDR1 and CDR2: SGHNT and YYREEE (reference sequence). The CDR3 loop spans 17 amino acids. The CDR3 spells CASSYGTSGIQIYEQYF. CDR3 nucleotide sequence: TGTGCCAGCAGCTACGGGACTAGCGGGATTCAGATCTACGAGCAGTACTTC.

V gene TRBV27 combines with J gene TRBJ1-5, with 7 bases fitting TRBD1. V lost 2 bases and J lost 7; bases outside the gene matches: 5. The CDR3 runs to 14 residues. Germline CDR1 reads MNHEY; CDR2 reads SMNVEV (reference sequence). Written as DNA, the CDR3 is TGTGCCAGCAGTTTAATCAGGGGGAGGCAGCCCCAGCATTTT. Protein: CASSLIRGRQPQHF.

The chain uses TRBV19 and TRBJ2-7; 7 bases match TRBD1. Germline V lookup: CDR1 LNHDA, CDR2 SQIVND (reference sequence). This CDR3 region has 15 residues. V gave up 5 bases and J gave up 0 bases; unmatched junction bases: 7. The CDR3 protein is CASSAYRDSSYEQYF. CDR3 DNA sequence: TGTGCCAGTAGTGCCTACCGGGACAGCTCCTACGAGCAGTACTTC.

CDR3 loop: CASSTGVSGANVLTF. In DNA form, the CDR3 reads TGCGCCAGCAGCACAGGGGTCTCTGGGGCCAACGTCCTGACTTTC. The rearrangement links TRBV5-1 to TRBJ2-6; TRBD1 aligns across 7 bases. CDR3 length: 15 amino acids. The germline gives CDR1 SGHRS, CDR2 YFSETQ. V trimming: 4 bases; J trimming: 0 bases; junction bases outside the gene matches: 1.

The rearrangement uses TRBV7-3 and TRBJ2-7; D perhaps matches TRBD1 (6 bases). The CDR3 consists of 14 residues. Germline lookup yields CDR1 SGHTA and CDR2 FQGTGA. With 2 bases removed from V and 3 bases from J, the gap between germline ends came to 11 bases. CDR3 coding DNA: TGTGCCAGCAGCTTAGGTCCAGGGGTCTACGAGCAGTACTTC. This codes for CASSLGPGVYEQYF.

This clone was recorded a few times. V usage is TRBV20-1 and J usage is TRBJ2-3; no definite D call. V was trimmed by 3 bases and J by 4 bases, leaving 2 bases between them. The CDR3 is 10 amino acids. The germline gives CDR1 DFQATT, CDR2 SNEGSKA (reference sequence). DNA of the CDR3: TGCAGTGCTAGCTCAGATACGCAGTATTTT. Its protein product is CSASSDTQYF.

The rearrangement links TRBV27 to TRBJ2-2, with 7 bases that match TRBD1. Trimming cost V 6 bases and J 4 bases; bases outside gene matches: 5. The germline V gene has CDR1 MNHEY and CDR2 SMNVEV (reference sequence). CDR3 length: 14 amino acids. The CDR3 protein is CASRRQGVTGELFF. The CDR3 nucleotides are TGTGCCAGCAGACGACAGGGTGTCACCGGGGAGCTGTTTTTT.

V is TRBV18 and J is TRBJ1-4; D ambiguous. This CDR3 has 14 amino acids. V lost 3 bases to trimming and J lost 5 bases, with 10 bases between them. Germline CDR1 reads KGHSH; CDR2 reads LQKENI. The CDR3 spells CASSPAGENEKLFF. CDR3 nucleotide sequence: TGTGCCAGCTCACCCGCGGGAGAGAATGAAAAACTGTTTTTT. Full variable domain (rest looked up from reference TRBV18 and TRBJ1-4): NAGVMQNPRHLVRRRGQEARLRCSPMKGHSHVYWYRQLPEEGLKFMVYLQKENIIDESGMPKERFSAEFPKEGPSILRIQQVVRGDSAAYFCASSPAGENEKLFFGSGTQLSVL.

The rearrangement links TRBV6-5 to TRBJ2-7; weak D call: TRBD2 (5 bases). Germline lookup yields CDR1 MNHEY and CDR2 SVGAGI. CDR3 length equals 14 residues. The V gene lost 6 bases and the J gene lost 2 bases, with 14 bases spanning the gap. This CDR3 reads CASSLLGGTYEQYF. In DNA, the CDR3 is TGTGCCAGCAGCCTACTAGGCGGAACCTACGAGCAGTACTTC.

This chain joins TRBV28 and TRBJ1-4, with 7 bases lining up with TRBD1. The CDR3 has 15 amino acids. Germline lookup yields CDR1 MDHEN and CDR2 SYDVKM. J was trimmed by 0 bases and V by 8 bases; bases with no gene match: 6. CDR3 amino acids: CASGPQGTTNEKLFF. CDR3 bases: TGTGCCAGCGGACCACAGGGGACAACTAATGAAAAACTGTTTTTT.

The chain combines TRBV2 with TRBJ2-1, with D possibly being TRBD2 (6 bases). V was pared by 3 bases and J by 2 bases, with 8 bases between. The CDR3 is made up of 14 amino acids. The germline V gene has CDR1 SNHLY and CDR2 FYNNEI. This chain's CDR3 is CASSEGGTYNEQFF. Here the CDR3 DNA reads TGTGCCAGCAGTGAGGGAGGAACCTACAATGAGCAGTTCTTC. Full variable domain (outside the CDR3, taken from reference TRBV2 and TRBJ2-1): EPEVTQTPSHQVTQMGQEVILRCVPISNHLYFYWYRQILGQKVEFLVSFYNNEISEKSEIFDDQFSVERPDGSNFTLKIRSTKLEDSAMYFCASSEGGTYNEQFFGPGTRLTVL.